This T cell receptor beta chain came from a study of T cell responses to AZD1222 COVID-19 vaccine. Produced via immunoSEQ multiplex PCR; TCRdb's table is partial and in-frame only. Here the sample spans about 100,000 clones, around 94% being singletons. The CDR3 covers 12 residues. Trimming stripped 4 bases from V and 2 bases from J, with 7 bases between. Germline V gene lookup returns CDR1 SGHKS and CDR2 YYEKEE (reference sequence). The source of this sequence is an adult in good health. The chain carries TRBV5-5 and TRBJ2-7; D gene unclear. The input for sequencing was peripheral blood, taken on day 0 of AZD1222 vaccination. The CDR3 spells CASSLTTYEQYF. CDR3 in DNA: TGTGCCAGCAGCCTGACGACCTACGAGCAGTACTTC.